The T cell receptor beta chain under discussion was sequenced for a study of OX40 agonist ivuxolimab in advanced cancers. Germline V gene data show CDR1 as KGHSH and CDR2 as LQKENI. There are 13 residues in the CDR3. The V end was cut by 6 bases, the J end by 1 base, with 9 bases between. Here immunoSEQ multiplex PCR was the method, and the copy in TCRdb shows in-frame clones only, minus some. Of fewer than 100,000 clones detected, around nine tenths appear once; the ten largest clones hold 0.5% to 0.55%. Patients had blood sampled at baseline and again on cycle 4 day 1 and cycle 7 day 1. The sample consisted of CD4+ or CD8+ T cells sorted from blood, taken in a trial of the OX40 agonist ivuxolimab. The chain is built from TRBV18 and TRBJ1-1; tentatively, D is TRBD1 (5 bases). The TCR comes from an adult with an advanced solid tumor such as melanoma, head and neck, liver or kidney cancer. The CDR3 DNA sequence: TGTGCCAGCTCCCTAGGGGAGAACACTGAAGCTTTCTTT. Translating gives CASSLGENTEAFF.